A selection of T cell receptor beta chains follows, all from one sample in a study of blood T cell repertoires in COVID-19. Assay used: immunoSEQ multiplex PCR; TCRdb lists only in-frame clones, some missing. The table includes about 410,000 clones, roughly 89% detected once. Sequenced: peripheral blood. All receptors come from a woman aged 25 to 39 with active or convalescent COVID-19. CDR3s leave out the opening cysteine and the closing phenylalanine or tryptophan.

J gene | V gene | CDR3 protein
TRBJ2-7 | TRBV7-8 | ASSFGTRSPKPSYEQY
TRBJ1-4 | TRBV2 | ASSSQTVRGKLF
TRBJ1-1 | TRBV27 | ASSSPGQGFDTEAF
TRBJ2-7 | TRBV5-4 | ASGSGSDSYEQY
TRBJ2-7 | TRBV7-2 | ASSFGTGTYEQY
TRBJ1-2 | TRBV6-5 | ASTLTGYGYT
TRBJ2-1 | TRBV9 | ASKRSAGGNNEQF
TRBJ1-6 | TRBV30 | AWRAGAISNYNSPLH
TRBJ1-2 | TRBV7-9 | ASSLVPVLTYGYT
TRBJ1-1 | TRBV25-1 | ASSELDRGTEAF
TRBJ1-4 | TRBV23-1 | ASSQPTNPGQGATSNEKLF
TRBJ2-7 | TRBV2 | ASSEVGGTSGNYEQY
TRBJ2-1 | TRBV27 | ASSPRDRPIYNEQF
TRBJ1-6 | TRBV3-1/TRBV3-2 | ASSEAGVGPPLH
TRBJ1-3 | TRBV3-1/TRBV3-2 | ASTMGHGTSGNTIY
TRBJ1-1 | TRBV6-4 | ASSEVENTEAF
TRBJ2-2 | TRBV27 | ASSPLMGLASTGELF
TRBJ1-1 | TRBV27 | ASSLTENTEAF
TRBJ1-1 | TRBV19 | ASTQLVTGGTTEAF
TRBJ1-6 | TRBV2 | ASSEAVVSPLH
TRBJ1-1 | TRBV29-1 | SVGRHGNEAF
TRBJ1-5 | TRBV30 | AWSRGQVNQPQH
TRBJ1-2 | TRBV19 | ASRTGAGYGYT
TRBJ1-5 | TRBV21-1 | ASNSGINQPQH
TRBJ1-1 | TRBV19 | ASSAGRGITEAF
TRBJ1-2 | TRBV20-1 | SARGPYGYT
TRBJ2-7 | TRBV4-1 | ASSQVSGVTLYEQY
TRBJ1-1 | TRBV19 | ASTPRRDRGNTEAF
TRBJ1-5 | TRBV15 | ATNAQGGQPQH
TRBJ1-1 | TRBV29-1 | SVEGRLSGFTEAF
TRBJ2-6 | TRBV30 | ARKLSGANVLT
TRBJ2-7 | TRBV2 | ASSEQRGPIYEQY
TRBJ2-7 | TRBV6-1 | ASSELEGTEYEQY
TRBJ2-2 | TRBV5-1 | ASSLAQGATGELF